In this sample, the clone carrying this TCR beta chain turned up many times. Antigen unknown. TCR beta libraries were built with iRepertoire HTBI primers and Arm-PCR of CDR3 regions. A single record per CDR3 protein comes from TCRdb applying MiXCR to the multiplex PCR reads. Of 650,000 to 850,000 distinct CDR3 sequences listed, around 30% are singletons. The sample belongs to a study of regulatory T cells in long-lasting Graves disease. Study-level points and caveats: Those with persistent disease had in common more public clonotypes (2,741) than new patients (approximately 1,000).

The CDR3 has 12 residues. CDR1 MDHEN and CDR2 SYDVKM come from the germline V gene. Trimming removed 4 bases from V and 8 bases from J, with 11 bases in between. Sample time point: persistent/refractory GD, antithyroid drugs over 5 years with positive TRAb. PBMC-extracted RNA yielded the TCR library. This chain connects TRBV28 to TRBJ1-2; a possible D gene is TRBD1 (5 bases). The sequence was collected from a female donor with Graves disease. The starting material was peripheral blood mononuclear cells (PBMCs), obtained when the disease was refractory, from a patient treated with antithyroid drugs. The CDR3 loop is CASSSGGFGYTF. The CDR3 region has the DNA TGTGCCAGCAGTTCCGGGGGGTTCGGCTACACCTTC.